These 20 T cell receptor beta chains were all obtained from the same sample, sequenced in a study of cytomegalovirus exposure and HLA in healthy donors. With 60 Vbeta and 13 Jbeta primers, the PCR was carried out. The assay was immunoSEQ multiplex PCR, and TCRdb's table has in-frame clones only and misses some. The repertoire has 140,000 or so clones, approximately 68% of them found once; the top ten carry more than 4%. Specimen: PBMCs. These receptors came from a man aged 55 to 69 in good health and CMV-seronegative.

This clone was detected only a few times. The rearrangement uses TRBV5-1 and TRBJ1-1; TRBD1 agrees at 9 bases. There are 15 residues in the CDR3. Germline CDR1 and CDR2: SGHRS and YFSETQ. J was trimmed by 3 bases and V by 4 bases; bases with no gene match: 7. The CDR3 spells CASSELTGGDTEAFF. CDR3 DNA sequence: TGCGCCAGCAGCGAACTGACAGGGGGGGACACTGAAGCTTTCTTT.

V is TRBV21-1 and J is TRBJ2-6; the D call of TRBD2 is as the table states it, not checked on the DNA. TRBV21-1 is reported as a pseudogene. The CDR3 runs 19 residues. This CDR3 is CASSKVGALGGTGANVLTF. CDR3 nucleotide sequence: TGTGCCAGCAGCAAAGTGGGGGCCTTGGGAGGGACCGGGGCCAACGTCCTGACTTTC.

The V and J genes are TRBV5-1 and TRBJ1-2; 8 bases agree with TRBD1. This CDR3 is 14 amino acids long. In germline, CDR1 is SGHRS, CDR2 YFSETQ. V shed 4 bases, J shed 4 bases, and the junction held 6 bases outside the gene matches. CDR3 coding DNA: TGCGCCAGCAGCGCGGGACAGGCGGGCTATGGCTACACCTTC. It codes for CASSAGQAGYGYTF.

The chain carries TRBV19 and TRBJ2-3; the D gene is possibly TRBD2 (5 bases). Germline CDR1 reads LNHDA; CDR2 reads SQIVND (reference sequence). This CDR3 region has 15 residues. The V gene lost 3 bases and the J gene lost 3 bases, with 13 bases spanning the gap. The CDR3 DNA follows: TGTGCCAGTAGTATGAACCTCGCGGGTACAGATACGCAGTATTTT. This encodes CASSMNLAGTDTQYF. Full variable domain (remainder filled in from reference TRBV19 and TRBJ2-3): DGGITQSPKYLFRKEGQNVTLSCEQNLNHDAMYWYRQDPGQGLRLIYYSQIVNDFQKGDIAEGYSVSREKKESFPLTVTSAQKNPTAFYLCASSMNLAGTDTQYFGPGTRLTVL.

V is TRBV28 and J is TRBJ2-7; 12 bases match TRBD1. Losses at the gene ends were 6 bases for V and 2 bases for J; bases not matched to a gene: 8. The CDR3 has 16 amino acids. The germline CDR1 and CDR2 sequences are MDHEN and SYDVKM. The CDR3 nucleotides read TGTGCCAGCAGCCCGGGACAGGGGGCAACGACCTACGAGCAGTACTTC. It encodes CASSPGQGATTYEQYF.

V and J are TRBV5-1 and TRBJ2-7, with D perhaps matching TRBD1 (6 bases). V lost 0 bases and J 4 bases, leaving 17 bases between the germline ends. This CDR3 is 16 amino acids long. The germline V gene has CDR1 SGHRS and CDR2 YFSETQ. In DNA form, the CDR3 reads TGCGCCAGCAGCTTGGATACGGACAGCTTAAAATACGAGCAGTACTTC. Residues: CASSLDTDSLKYEQYF. The variable domain in full, with the rest retrieved from reference TRBV5-1 and TRBJ2-7, is KAGVTQTPRYLIKTRGQQVTLSCSPISGHRSVSWYQQTPGQGLQFLFEYFSETQRNKGNFPGRFSGRQFSNSRSEMNVSTLELGDSALYLCASSLDTDSLKYEQYFGPGTRLTVT.

This chain joins TRBV7-2 and TRBJ2-3, with 8 bases fitting TRBD1. CDR3 length equals 16 residues. After removal of 1 base from V and 4 bases from J, the junction contained 7 bases not matched to a gene. Germline CDR1 and CDR2: SGHTA and FQGNSA. CDR3 nucleotides: TGTGCCAGCAGCTTAGATTTAGAACAGGGGGCAGATACGCAGTATTTT. Translation gives CASSLDLEQGADTQYF.

The chain uses TRBV15 and TRBJ2-7, with 8 bases aligning to TRBD2. This CDR3 is built from 15 residues. The V gene end was trimmed by 0 bases and the J gene end by 4 bases; junction bases not matched to a gene: 5. Germline assignment: CDR1 LNHNV and CDR2 YYDKDF (reference sequence). The CDR3 here is CATSRDLGLVYEQYF. The CDR3 bases are TGTGCCACCAGCAGAGATCTGGGACTAGTGTACGAGCAGTACTTC. Filled out from reference TRBV15 and TRBJ2-7, the complete variable domain reads DAMVIQNPRYQVTQFGKPVTLSCSQTLNHNVMYWYQQKSSQAPKLLFHYYDKDFNNEADTPDNFQSRRPNTSFCFLDIRSPGLGDTAMYLCATSRDLGLVYEQYFGPGTRLTVT.

The chain links TRBV6-5 to TRBJ2-7; 9 bases map to TRBD2. The CDR3 length is 14 residues. Trimming at V came to 2 bases and at J to 4 bases, leaving 3 bases not matched to a gene. CDR1 MNHEY and CDR2 SVGAGI come from the germline V gene. The DNA for the CDR3 is TGTGCCAGCAGTTACGGGCTAGCGGGATACGAGCAGTACTTC. It codes for CASSYGLAGYEQYF.

V gene TRBV29-1 combines with J gene TRBJ2-1, with D uncertain. The CDR3 has 14 amino acids. Germline lookup yields CDR1 SQVTM and CDR2 ANQGSEA. V lost 4 bases to trimming and J lost 7 bases, with 17 bases between them. As DNA, the CDR3 is TGCAGCGTTGTCCCCGCCGGGTATGCGAATGAGCAGTTCTTC. This encodes CSVVPAGYANEQFF.

The rearrangement joins TRBV28 to TRBJ2-7; TRBD2 is a possible D gene (7 bases). The V gene lost 7 bases and the J gene lost 2 bases, with 18 bases spanning the gap. The CDR3 is made up of 15 amino acids. Germline loops: CDR1 MDHEN, CDR2 SYDVKM. Written as DNA, the CDR3 is TGTGCCAGCACCCGAGGGGGGGGGACCGCCTACGAGCAGTACTTC. It specifies CASTRGGGTAYEQYF. Supplemented by reference TRBV28 and TRBJ2-7, the full variable domain reads DVKVTQSSRYLVKRTGEKVFLECVQDMDHENMFWYRQDPGLGLRLIYFSYDVKMKEKGDIPEGYSVSREKKERFSLILESASTNQTSMYLCASTRGGGTAYEQYFGPGTRLTVT.

The chain uses TRBV6-5 and TRBJ2-7; TRBD1 matches 9 bases. From germline, CDR1 is MNHEY and CDR2 SVGAGI. V trimming: 0 bases; J trimming: 5 bases; junction bases outside the gene matches: 5. The CDR3 extends over 15 amino acids. The CDR3 nucleotides read TGTGCCAGCAGTTACTCCGGACAGGGGACGAACGAGCAGTACTTC. This gives the protein CASSYSGQGTNEQYF.

This chain connects TRBV2 to TRBJ2-5; possible D gene TRBD1, 5 bases. Germline CDR1 is SNHLY and CDR2 is FYNNEI. V lost 1 base, J lost 5 bases, and 8 bases lay in between. The CDR3 totals 13 residues. This chain's CDR3 is CASSEGRVETQYF. The DNA for the CDR3 is TGTGCCAGCAGTGAAGGCAGGGTGGAGACCCAGTACTTC.

The chain carries TRBV9 and TRBJ2-3; a weak D match, TRBD2 (6 bases). The germline V gene encodes CDR1 SGDLS and CDR2 YYNGEE. CDR3 length equals 15 residues. The V end was cut by 0 bases, the J end by 5 bases, with 13 bases between. The CDR3 DNA reads TGTGCCAGCAGCGTAGGGGGCCTGGGGGGAGATACGCAGTATTTT. Its translation is CASSVGGLGGDTQYF.

This clone was seen a few times. The chain recombines TRBV7-6 with TRBJ2-2; D is unresolved. Germline-derived CDR1 and CDR2 are SGHVS and FNYEAQ. V was pared by 1 base and J by 5 bases, with 5 bases between. The CDR3 is made up of 13 amino acids. CDR3 sequence reads: CASSLETTGELFF. In DNA form, the CDR3 reads TGTGCCAGCAGCTTAGAGACAACCGGGGAGCTGTTTTTT.

The sample holds one count of this clone. V is TRBV30 and J is TRBJ2-7; possible D gene TRBD1, 6 bases. The length of the CDR3 is 11 residues. Trimming stripped 5 bases from V and 5 bases from J, with 10 bases between. Germline V gene data show CDR1 as GTSNPN and CDR2 as SVGIG (reference sequence). Here the CDR3 reads CAWDRNHEQYF. The CDR3 DNA reads TGTGCCTGGGACAGGAACCACGAGCAGTACTTC.

This chain connects TRBV18 to TRBJ2-7; tentative D call: TRBD1 (6 bases). Trimming pared 4 bases from V and 0 bases from J, leaving 7 bases between. This CDR3 has 13 amino acids. Germline lookup yields CDR1 KGHSH and CDR2 LQKENI. CDR3 sequence: CASSQDSSYEQYF. The DNA of the CDR3 is TGTGCCAGCTCACAGGACAGCTCCTACGAGCAGTACTTC.

This clone was counted a single time. V usage is TRBV7-9 and J usage is TRBJ2-2, with TRBD2 identical over 10 bases. After removal of 4 bases from V and 1 base from J, the junction contained 0 bases not matched to a gene. The length of the CDR3 is 15 residues. Germline assignment: CDR1 SEHNR and CDR2 FQNEAQ (reference sequence). The DNA for the CDR3 is TGTGCCAGCAGCTCTAGCGGGAGGAACACCGGGGAGCTGTTTTTT. The encoded protein is CASSSSGRNTGELFF.

The rearrangement joins TRBV7-9 to TRBJ2-1, with D unclear. The CDR3 sequence is 17 residues long. Germline V CDR1 and CDR2: SEHNR, FQNEAQ (reference sequence). V gave up 4 bases and J gave up 3 bases, with 19 bases separating them. CDR3 protein: CASSSPDSLYGYNEQFF. CDR3 bases: TGTGCCAGCAGCTCGCCTGACTCCCTCTACGGCTACAATGAGCAGTTCTTC. Complete variable domain (other parts from reference TRBV7-9 and TRBJ2-1): DTGVSQNPRHKITKRGQNVTFRCDPISEHNRLYWYRQTLGQGPEFLTYFQNEAQLEKSRLLSDRFSAERPKGSFSTLEIQRTEQGDSAMYLCASSSPDSLYGYNEQFFGPGTRLTVL.

This sequence joins TRBV19 and TRBJ2-3, with unresolved D. Per germline, CDR1 LNHDA and CDR2 SQIVND (reference sequence). There are 12 residues in the CDR3. Trimming stripped 5 bases from V and 7 bases from J, with 10 bases between. CDR3 sequence reads: CASSRSFNTQYF. CDR3 nucleotides: TGTGCCAGTAGTCGGAGCTTTAATACGCAGTATTTT.